The 9 T cell receptor beta chains in this list originate from one sample, sequenced in a study of control samples from healthy donors and cancer patients. The repertoire was sequenced with immunoSEQ multiplex PCR; TCRdb's copy has only in-frame clones and lacks some. The sample comprises 150,000 to 200,000 clones, about 90% of which are singletons, and 1.1% to 1.5% rests with the top ten. The material sequenced was blood. These TCRs come from a woman aged 45-65 years in good health.

In its sample, this clone was seen once. V gene TRBV28 combines with J gene TRBJ2-7; 9 bases agree with TRBD1. CDR1 and CDR2 (germline): MDHEN, SYDVKM. The junction had 14 bases not matched to a gene; V was cut back by 6 bases and J by 2 bases. The CDR3 sequence is 17 residues long. The CDR3 bases are TGTGCCAGCAGGTACCGTCTGTACGGGACAGGGACCTACGAGCAGTACTTC. Translating gives CASRYRLYGTGTYEQYF.

The genes are TRBV4-3 and TRBJ2-1, with TRBD2 identical over 10 bases. V gave up 4 bases and J gave up 9 bases; unmatched junction bases: 12. CDR1 and CDR2 from the germline V gene are LGHNA and YSLEER. The CDR3 covers 16 residues. CDR3 sequence: CASSRELAGERGEQFF. The CDR3 region has the DNA TGCGCCAGCAGCCGGGAGCTAGCGGGAGAAAGAGGTGAGCAGTTCTTC.

This chain connects TRBV5-1 to TRBJ2-3, with 8 bases fitting TRBD1. CDR1 SGHRS and CDR2 YFSETQ come from the germline V gene. CDR3 size: 15 residues. With V trimmed by 4 bases and J by 2 bases, 6 bases remained unmatched. CDR3: CASSNRGANTDTQYF. DNA for the CDR3: TGCGCCAGCAGCAACAGGGGGGCCAACACAGATACGCAGTATTTT. Full variable domain (rest looked up from reference TRBV5-1 and TRBJ2-3): KAGVTQTPRYLIKTRGQQVTLSCSPISGHRSVSWYQQTPGQGLQFLFEYFSETQRNKGNFPGRFSGRQFSNSRSEMNVSTLELGDSALYLCASSNRGANTDTQYFGPGTRLTVL.

CDR3 loop: CASSRYRAGGYTF. CDR3 DNA: TGTGCCAGCAGCCGTTACAGGGCTGGTGGCTACACCTTC. The chain joins TRBV28 to TRBJ1-2; D possibly corresponds to TRBD1 (6 bases). Trimming pared 6 bases from V and 7 bases from J, leaving 15 bases between. From germline, CDR1 is MDHEN and CDR2 SYDVKM. The CDR3 length is 13 residues.

This chain uses TRBV27 with TRBJ2-2, with D unclear. Per the germline V gene, CDR1 is MNHEY and CDR2 is SMNVEV (reference sequence). This CDR3 has 14 residues. With 0 bases removed from V and 4 bases from J, the gap between germline ends came to 6 bases. This CDR3 reads CASSLSISTGELFF. CDR3 sequence (DNA): TGTGCCAGCAGTTTATCGATTAGCACCGGGGAGCTGTTTTTT.

The sample holds one count of this clone. This rearrangement joins TRBV6-2 or TRBV6-3 to TRBJ1-5; D remains ambiguous. The V end lost 6 bases, the J end lost 5 bases, and 8 bases lay between the germline ends. Germline values: CDR1 MNHEY, CDR2 SVGEGT. The CDR3 is 12 amino acids. CDR3 sequence (DNA): TGTGCCAGCAGCCGACCCTATCAGCCCCAGCATTTT. Amino acid sequence: CASSRPYQPQHF.

This clone has a single count. V usage is TRBV11-2 and J usage is TRBJ2-1; the match to TRBD2 covers 8 bases. Germline lookup yields CDR1 SGHAT and CDR2 FQNNGV. This CDR3 has 17 amino acids. J lost 2 bases, V lost 1 base, and 7 bases had no gene match. The CDR3 DNA sequence: TGTGCCAGCAGCTTAGGTTTTGGCGGGGGGCCCTACAATGAGCAGTTCTTC. Protein sequence: CASSLGFGGGPYNEQFF.

This sequence joins TRBV18 and TRBJ2-2, with D possibly matching TRBD1 (6 bases). The germline gives CDR1 KGHSH, CDR2 LQKENI. The CDR3 is 15 residues long. V was shortened by 0 bases and J by 7 bases, with 12 bases between the two germline ends. The CDR3 DNA is TGTGCCAGCTCACCACCTAGGACAGCTCTCGGGGAGCTGTTTTTT. The encoded protein is CASSPPRTALGELFF.

The chain is built from TRBV7-2 and TRBJ2-5, with TRBD1 matching over 7 bases. In germline, CDR1 is SGHTA, CDR2 FQGNSA. The V and J ends lost 0 bases and 0 bases, in that order; junction bases with no gene match: 7. This CDR3 is 17 amino acids long. The CDR3 DNA reads as TGTGCCAGCAGCTTAGCGGTAGGGGGCGCGAACCAAGAGACCCAGTACTTC. It specifies CASSLAVGGANQETQYF.